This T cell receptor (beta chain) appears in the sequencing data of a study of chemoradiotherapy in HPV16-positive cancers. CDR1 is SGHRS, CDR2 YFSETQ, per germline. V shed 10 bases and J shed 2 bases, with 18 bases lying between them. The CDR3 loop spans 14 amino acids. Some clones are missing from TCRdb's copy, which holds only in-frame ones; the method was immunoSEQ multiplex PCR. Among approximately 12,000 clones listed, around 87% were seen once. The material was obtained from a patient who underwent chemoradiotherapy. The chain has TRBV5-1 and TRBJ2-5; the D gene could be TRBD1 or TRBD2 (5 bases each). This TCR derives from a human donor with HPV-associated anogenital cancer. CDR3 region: CASHGAGGQETQYF. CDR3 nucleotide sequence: TGCGCCTCCCACGGGGCCGGTGGGCAAGAGACCCAGTACTTC.